This is a list of T cell receptor beta chains from one sample in a study of cytomegalovirus exposure and HLA in healthy donors. Some clones are missing from TCRdb's copy, which holds only in-frame ones; the method was immunoSEQ multiplex PCR. This table has 180,000 or so clones, under 80% appearing once. The sequenced sample consisted of PBMCs. The receptors derive from a woman aged 25 to 39 in good health and CMV-seropositive. The CDR3 runs from the conserved cysteine through the conserved F or W. A D gene is named only where the DNA matches it firmly.

V: TRBV4-2; J: TRBJ2-1; D: TRBD2; CDR3: CASSQAWRGGFNEQFF
V: TRBV13; J: TRBJ2-5; D: TRBD1; CDR3: CASGTGPKETQYF
V: TRBV7-9; J: TRBJ1-2; D: NA; CDR3: CASSLMRATVVGYTF
V: TRBV4-2; J: TRBJ1-2; D: NA; CDR3: CASSLEKGANYGYTF
V: TRBV5-1; J: TRBJ2-6; D: NA; CDR3: CASSYTGANVLTF
V: TRBV9; J: TRBJ2-3; D: TRBD2; CDR3: CASSPPSGGPTDTQYF
V: TRBV19; J: TRBJ1-5; D: NA; CDR3: CASSISGANNQPQHF
V: TRBV30; J: TRBJ1-4; D: NA; CDR3: CAWSVLRASNEKLFF
V: TRBV10-3; J: TRBJ2-3; D: TRBD1; CDR3: CAISATGGTTDTQYF
V: TRBV27; J: TRBJ2-7; D: TRBD2; CDR3: CASKNPQGLAGNSYEQYF
V: TRBV2; J: TRBJ1-1; D: TRBD1; CDR3: CASSAPGTGLNTEAFF
V: TRBV25-1; J: TRBJ1-6; D: NA; CDR3: CASSEPLSNSPLHF
V: TRBV7-7; J: TRBJ2-5; D: NA; CDR3: CASSLEVEETQYF